Reported below is one TCR beta chain. Its matching antigen is unknown. V was clipped by 7 bases and J by 3 bases, with 7 bases between them. The CDR3 covers 11 residues. The germline V gene encodes CDR1 MDHEN and CDR2 SYDVKM. Each TCR cDNA molecule carried a unique molecular identifier. TCRdb itself ran the 5' RACE reads through MiXCR, one entry per CDR3 protein. This sample has 20,000 to 25,000 distinct CDR3 sequences, with roughly 15% found just once. Regarding time point: sample taken at primary tumor resection. Samples came from 60 to 75 TRACERx patients with untreated early-stage lung cancer. This sample is drawn from a study of spatial heterogeneity in lung cancer. Findings of the study overall: Tumoral mutation counts were tracked by counts of expanded intratumoral alpha and beta TCRs.

The V call is TRBV28, the J call TRBJ2-7; D gene uncertain. This TCR was recovered from a female donor with early-stage non-small cell lung cancer. This material consisted of lung tumor tissue, taken at surgery. This chain's CDR3 is CASIQDYEQYF. The CDR3 DNA is TGTGCCAGCATTCAAGACTACGAGCAGTACTTC.